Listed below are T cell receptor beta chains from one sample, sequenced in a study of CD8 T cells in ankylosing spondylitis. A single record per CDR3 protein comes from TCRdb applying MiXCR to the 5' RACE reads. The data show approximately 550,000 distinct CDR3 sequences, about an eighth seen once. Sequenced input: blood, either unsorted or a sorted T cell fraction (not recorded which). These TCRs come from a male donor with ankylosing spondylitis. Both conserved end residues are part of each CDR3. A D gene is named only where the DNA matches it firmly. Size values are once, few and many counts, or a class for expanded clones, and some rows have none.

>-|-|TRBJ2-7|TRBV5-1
CASSHRRGGPYEQYF
TGCGCCAGCAGTCACAGGAGGGGGGGTCCCTACGAGCAGTACTTC
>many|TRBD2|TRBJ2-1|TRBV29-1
CSVEISGRQIEQFF
TGCAGCGTTGAGATTAGCGGGAGACAAATTGAGCAGTTCTTC
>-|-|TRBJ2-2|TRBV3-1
CASSLDATNTGELFF
TGTGCCAGCAGCCTGGACGCGACGAACACCGGGGAGCTGTTTTTT
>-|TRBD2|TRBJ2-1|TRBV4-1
CASSLGLATGNEQFF
TGCGCCAGCAGCCTAGGACTAGCAACGGGGAATGAGCAGTTCTTC
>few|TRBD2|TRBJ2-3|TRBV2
CASSEFGTSSSTDTQYF
TGTGCCAGCAGTGAGTTCGGGACTAGCTCCAGCACAGATACGCAGTATTTT
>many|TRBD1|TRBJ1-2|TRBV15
CATSRDRGGNYGYTF
TGTGCCACCAGCAGAGATAGAGGGGGCAACTATGGCTACACCTTC
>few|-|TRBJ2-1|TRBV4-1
CASSNSGGSYNEQFF
TGCGCCAGCAGCAATAGCGGAGGGAGCTACAATGAGCAGTTCTTC
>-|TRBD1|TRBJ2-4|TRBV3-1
CASSQVDRGFVNIQYF
TGTGCCAGCAGCCAAGTTGACAGGGGCTTCGTAAACATTCAGTACTTC
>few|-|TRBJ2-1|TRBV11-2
CASSLGVVATNSYNEQFF
TGTGCCAGCAGCTTAGGTGTAGTAGCGACCAACTCCTACAATGAGCAGTTCTTC
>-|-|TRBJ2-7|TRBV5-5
CASRLAGKAYEQYF
TGTGCCAGCAGATTGGCGGGGAAGGCCTACGAGCAGTACTTC
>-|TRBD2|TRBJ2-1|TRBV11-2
CASSPVSGGPYNEQFF
TGTGCCAGCAGCCCCGTTTCGGGAGGCCCCTACAATGAGCAGTTCTTC
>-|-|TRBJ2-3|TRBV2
CASSETRSDTQYF
TGTGCCAGCAGCGAGACTAGGTCAGATACGCAGTATTTT
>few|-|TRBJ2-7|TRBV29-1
CSVETESSYEQYF
TGCAGCGTCGAGACAGAAAGCTCCTACGAGCAGTACTTC
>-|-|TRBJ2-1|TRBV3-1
CASGEDRFYNEQFF
TGTGCCAGCGGGGAGGACAGGTTTTACAATGAGCAGTTCTTC
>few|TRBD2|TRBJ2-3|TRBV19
CASSMGGHTDTQYF
TGTGCCAGTAGTATGGGAGGGCACACAGATACGCAGTATTTT
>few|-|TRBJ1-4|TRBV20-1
CSATGGSRGNEKLFF
TGCAGTGCTACGGGTGGGTCTCGGGGGAATGAAAAACTGTTTTTT
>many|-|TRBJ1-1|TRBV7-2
CASSRQASNTEAFF
TGTGCCAGCAGTCGACAGGCTTCGAACACTGAAGCTTTCTTT
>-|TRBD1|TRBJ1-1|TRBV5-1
CASSLAAGGEGTEAFF
TGCGCCAGCAGCTTGGCGGCAGGGGGCGAGGGCACTGAAGCTTTCTTT
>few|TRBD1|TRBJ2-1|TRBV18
CASSPGQDWNEQFF
TGTGCCAGCTCACCGGGACAGGACTGGAATGAGCAGTTCTTC
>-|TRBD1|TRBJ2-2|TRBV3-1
CASSRNRGTGELFF
TGTGCCAGCAGCCGAAACAGGGGCACCGGGGAGCTGTTTTTT
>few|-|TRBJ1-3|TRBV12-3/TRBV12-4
CASQLVAASGNTIYF
TGTGCCAGCCAATTGGTGGCCGCCTCTGGAAACACCATATATTTT
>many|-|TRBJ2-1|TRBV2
CASTQFSPVYNEQFF
TGTGCCAGCACCCAGTTTTCACCCGTTTACAATGAGCAGTTCTTC
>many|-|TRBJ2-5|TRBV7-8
CASSFEQLGETQYF
TGTGCCAGCAGCTTTGAGCAACTCGGGGAGACCCAGTACTTC
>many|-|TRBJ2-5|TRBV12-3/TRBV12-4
CASSGQTQYF
TGTGCCAGCAGTGGACAGACCCAGTACTTC
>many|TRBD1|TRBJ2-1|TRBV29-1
CSYRGLSYNEQFF
TGCAGCTACAGGGGGCTTTCCTACAATGAGCAGTTCTTC
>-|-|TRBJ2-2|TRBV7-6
CASSLLPGEGVGELFF
TGTGCCAGCAGCTTACTTCCGGGAGAAGGCGTCGGGGAGCTGTTTTTT
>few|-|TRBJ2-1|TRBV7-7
CASSAGPAGSLEQFF
TGTGCCAGCAGCGCGGGTCCGGCCGGGAGTCTGGAGCAGTTCTTC
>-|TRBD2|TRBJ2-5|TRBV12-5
CASAAGLAGKETQYF
TGTGCTAGTGCAGCCGGACTAGCGGGGAAAGAGACCCAGTACTTC
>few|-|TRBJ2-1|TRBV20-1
CSALRDLQVFNEQFF
TGCAGTGCTCTCCGGGACTTGCAAGTCTTCAATGAGCAGTTCTTC
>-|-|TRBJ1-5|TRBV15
CATSRGENQPQHF
TGTGCCACCAGCAGGGGTGAGAATCAGCCCCAGCATTTT
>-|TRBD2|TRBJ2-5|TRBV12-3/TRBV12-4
CASSFGPGEGETQYF
TGTGCCAGCAGTTTCGGCCCGGGGGAGGGGGAGACCCAGTACTTC
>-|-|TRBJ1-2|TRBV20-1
CSASVRGWDGYTF
TGCAGTGCTAGTGTCAGGGGATGGGATGGCTACACCTTC
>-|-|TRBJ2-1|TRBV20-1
CSARGTGNEQFF
TGCAGTGCTAGGGGTACAGGGAATGAGCAGTTCTTC
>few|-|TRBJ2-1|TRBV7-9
CASSLAGSFLDEQFF
TGTGCCAGCAGCTTAGCGGGATCCTTTCTAGATGAGCAGTTCTTC
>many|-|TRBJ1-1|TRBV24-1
CATSDSGRPGTEAFF
TGTGCCACCAGTGATTCGGGACGGCCGGGGACTGAAGCTTTCTTT
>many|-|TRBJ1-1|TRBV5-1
CASSVRRGSNTEAFF
TGCGCCAGCAGCGTTCGAAGGGGTTCGAACACTGAAGCTTTCTTT
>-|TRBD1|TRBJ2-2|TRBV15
CATSRDREYGELFF
TGTGCCACCAGCAGGGACAGGGAATACGGGGAGCTGTTTTTT
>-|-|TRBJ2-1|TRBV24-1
CATSEVGSYNEQFF
TGTGCCACCAGTGAAGTAGGGTCGTACAATGAGCAGTTCTTC
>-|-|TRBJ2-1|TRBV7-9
CASSLAAYGQFF
TGTGCCAGCAGCTTAGCGGCCTACGGGCAGTTCTTC